The present entry profiles one TCR beta chain with its context. Its antigen is unknown. The data stem from a study of monozygotic twins with inflammatory bowel disease. The study's findings and limits: For IBD, no single strong associated signal or clonotype was supported. Fewer clonotypes were shared with others by IBD patients than by healthy twins, especially with disease activity.

Unsorted whole blood yielded the total RNA, with T cells left unselected. Per germline, CDR1 SGDLS and CDR2 YYNGEE. The CDR3 covers 15 residues. Per-sample cDNA came from eight separate reactions. TCRdb reanalyzed the 5' RACE reads and collapses them to one entry per CDR3 protein, without DNA. Its table lists roughly 120,000 distinct CDR3 sequences. The sequencing input was blood. The chain employs TRBV9 and TRBJ2-5; the TRBD1 assignment by TCRdb is unverifiable without DNA. The receptor was derived from a human donor with ulcerative colitis or Crohn's disease, or a healthy co-twin of an affected twin (not recorded which). Here the CDR3 reads CASSPWTGGKETQYF.